This T cell receptor beta chain is drawn from a study of T cell responses to AZD1222 COVID-19 vaccine (dated by TCRdb to the early 2020s). For context, the study as a whole: AZD1222 recipients whose second dose came at about 4 weeks and those whose second dose came at about 12 weeks were combined into one group, since spike-specific TCR depth and breadth did not differ between the two schedules. A total of 230 to 250 trial participants underwent TCR sequencing, of whom around 200 received two doses of AZD1222 and about 25 received two doses of the MenACWY control vaccine. Enrollment into the trials was organized by age into subgroups of 18-55, 56-69 and 70-plus years, and those subgroups contained about 160, 30 and 59 TCR-sequenced participants, respectively.

What the work shows at the level of the full study, not this receptor alone: Conclusions about previously exposed vaccinees were limited because only a handful of AZD1222 recipients were SARS-CoV-2 seropositive at baseline. Most participants were white British and females outnumbered males, and the authors suggested that clonal diversity may have been underestimated. The whole spike protein was spanned by vaccine-associated CD4 TCRs, and dominant responses were seen in regions 160-218 and 743-854. Because no day 14 peak-response samples were available, repertoires were characterized only after the peak T cell response. Reportedly, close to half of the unique spike-specific TCRs recognized epitopes lying outside the regions that are mutated in the B.1.351 and B.1.1.7 variants. In the small 56-69-year group, the increase in depth fell short of significance, most likely because of low power. After two AZD1222 doses, both the breadth and the depth of spike-specific TCRs were significantly higher than at day 0 and than in MenACWY recipients.

The CDR3 sequence holds 13 residues, the cysteine and phenylalanine included. The entry retains the CDR3 DNA only, 39 bases that are in frame from base 1. The germline V gene encodes CDR1 MNHEY and CDR2 SVGAGI. V loses 0 bases of germline sequence and J loses 8 bases, and the interval between the two ends is 10 bases. The CDR3 regions of human TCRbeta chains were analyzed by immunosequencing. On the authors' methods: Repertoire TCRs were matched against a reference library of SARS-CoV-2-specific TCRs generated with the MIRA antigen-specificity platform. Breadth was defined as the fraction of unique TCRs that were SARS-CoV-2-associated. Depth was defined as the fraction of total T cells that were SARS-CoV-2-associated. Using the MIRA data, each spike-specific TCR was assigned both to the spike region to which the TCR was reactive and to a CD4 or CD8 class. Log10-transformed breadth and depth values were compared by one-way ANOVA with Sidak's multiple comparisons tests. The table comes from immuneACCESS by way of TCRdb, which keeps in-frame sequences with V and J called. Part of the clones is missing from these tables; in studies checked, under half for an unresolved V gene and the rest for unknown reasons. V and J calls and clone size are given by that table; D and trimming were obtained from the DNA. The sample contains roughly 92,000 clones, about 90% of them found a single time. Of the sample, more than 7.5% falls within the top ten clones.

The time point label here, explained by the study, means: baseline before first vaccination. Vaccinee samples came from UK trials COV001 and COV002, including a single-blind randomized controlled phase 2/3 trial of AZD1222 (ChAdOx1 nCoV-19) in healthy adults. For TCRbeta chain sequencing, PBMC samples from trial participants were taken at day 0 and at day 28 after the second dose. Comments on this clone: Which antigen it targets is not known. No much larger clone is present one base from it, and per-base qualities are unavailable.

This TCR was recovered from an adult in good health. The input for sequencing was peripheral blood, taken on day 0 of AZD1222 vaccination. The V and J genes are TRBV6-5 and TRBJ1-2; no D gene is confidently identified. The nucleotide sequence is TGTGCCAGCAGTTACTCACGCCAGTCGGGCTACACCTTC. The encoded protein is CASSYSRQSGYTF.